This T cell receptor beta chain emerged from a study of response to subunit inactivated influenza vaccine. Points from the study as a whole: Authors suggested few new T cells are recruited by each seasonal influenza vaccination.

A single record per CDR3 protein comes from TCRdb applying MiXCR to the RT-PCR reads. The data hold about half a million distinct CDR3 sequences, with roughly 9.8% observed a single time. In its sample, this clonotype was seen many times. Antigen unknown. Per the germline V gene, CDR1 is SGHDT and CDR2 is YYEEEE. The length of the CDR3 is 16 residues. V lost 2 bases to trimming and J lost 4 bases; unmatched junction nucleotides: 8. This sample comprised PBMCs from blood, obtained more than 35 days after vaccination. The receptor comes from a man between 50 and 59 years old who received an inactivated influenza vaccine. The genes are TRBV5-6 and TRBJ2-1; 8 bases are a match to TRBD1. The chain's CDR3 is CASSFLGQVVYNEQFF. In DNA, the CDR3 is TGTGCCAGCAGCTTCCTGGGACAGGTGGTATACAATGAGCAGTTCTTC. The whole variable domain, filled in from reference TRBV5-6 and TRBJ2-1, reads DAGVTQSPTHLIKTRGQQVTLRCSPKSGHDTVSWYQQALGQGPQFIFQYYEEEERQRGNFPDRFSGHQFPNYSSELNVNALLLGDSALYLCASSFLGQVVYNEQFFGPGTRLTVL.